This TCR beta chain was captured in a study of T cells after yellow fever vaccination (dated by TCRdb to about 2019). As for the study more broadly: The SMART-Seq v4 Ultra Low Input RNA kit was used to prepare libraries from fractions with low cell numbers. To follow T-cell clones before and after both primary and booster YFV17D yellow fever vaccination, bulk TCR alpha and beta repertoires underwent longitudinal sequencing. Two healthy male donors made up the cohort, one aged 18 to 30 years and the other aged 30 to 40 years. Bulk PBMC replicates and cell subsets were isolated from blood drawn at multiple timepoints before and after both primary and secondary immunization. Study-level results and caveats: A small fraction of clonotypes appeared in both the CD4 and CD8 compartments, likely as a result of convergent recombination. After the booster, most clones that had expanded after primary vaccination were detected again (around 96% of CD4 and roughly 86% of CD8), suggesting broad maintenance of memory. Computational filtering was required because FACS-sorted repertoires could contain abundant contaminating clonotypes from the bulk population. Compared with the primary T-cell response, the secondary T-cell response was faster but weaker, reaching its peak on day 5 rather than on day 15. Because only a couple of donors were included in the study, the extent to which the findings can be generalized is limited.

This sample's treatment or condition label indicates: live attenuated yellow fever vaccine strain. A standard Ficoll-Paque protocol was used to isolate PBMCs from peripheral blood. CD4 and CD8 T-cell fractions were isolated with Dynabeads CD4 and CD8 positive selection kits. TriZol was used to extract RNA from bulk PBMCs, from CD4 and CD8 fractions, and from dextramer-positive and dextramer-negative fractions. The table lists this clonotype with a few counts. No cognate antigen has been identified for it. Base qualities are not provided; no much larger clone lies one nucleotide away. Per the germline V gene (reference sequence), DFQATT is the CDR1 and SNEGSKA is the CDR2. After removal of 3 bases from V and 4 bases from J, the junction retains 11 bases not matched to a gene. Taken from cysteine to phenylalanine, the CDR3 has 16 residues. Only the CDR3 DNA is retained, 48 bases long and in frame from the first base.

Synthesis of TCR cDNA relied on 5'RACE template switching, a step that introduced a universal primer site along with unique molecular identifiers. cDNA synthesis was primed from both the TCR alpha and TCR beta constant segments. Two PCR steps were used to amplify libraries, with sample barcodes and sequencing adapters being added in the second step. Sequencing of libraries was done on Illumina HiSeq 2500 (2x100 bp) or NovaSeq (2x150 bp). The original methods were these. Demultiplexing of reads and collapsing into UMI consensus sequences were performed with MIGEC, and V(D)J alignment was carried out with MiXCR. Vaccine-responding clonotypes were defined with edgeR using replicate PBMC samples, requiring FDR below 0.01 and a log2 fold change above 5 up to day 15. Each bulk clonotype was labeled CD4 or CD8 based on which sequenced repertoire, CD4 or CD8, contained the clonotype at higher abundance. The raw public reads went through TCRdb reprocessing: fastp at Q25, MiXCR clone calling, in-frame beta chains kept. Every distinct CDR3 protein forms one entry, paired with its most common genes and DNA. These V and J calls derive from TCRdb rather than the authors' analysis. The sample has 200,000 to 300,000 distinct CDR3 sequences on record, around 6.7% of them singletons. Together, the top ten hold 1.1% of the sample.

The rearrangement joined TRBV20-1 to TRBJ2-3; 9 central nucleotides agree with TRBD2. This specimen consisted of CD4+ T cells sorted from PBMCs, obtained on the day of the yellow fever booster vaccination. The receptor's source is a man aged 25 to 45 who received the YFV17D yellow fever vaccine. DNA sequence: TGCAGTGCTAGGGGGTGGCGGGAGGGCCTGGCAGATACGCAGTATTTT. This translates into CSARGWREGLADTQYF.